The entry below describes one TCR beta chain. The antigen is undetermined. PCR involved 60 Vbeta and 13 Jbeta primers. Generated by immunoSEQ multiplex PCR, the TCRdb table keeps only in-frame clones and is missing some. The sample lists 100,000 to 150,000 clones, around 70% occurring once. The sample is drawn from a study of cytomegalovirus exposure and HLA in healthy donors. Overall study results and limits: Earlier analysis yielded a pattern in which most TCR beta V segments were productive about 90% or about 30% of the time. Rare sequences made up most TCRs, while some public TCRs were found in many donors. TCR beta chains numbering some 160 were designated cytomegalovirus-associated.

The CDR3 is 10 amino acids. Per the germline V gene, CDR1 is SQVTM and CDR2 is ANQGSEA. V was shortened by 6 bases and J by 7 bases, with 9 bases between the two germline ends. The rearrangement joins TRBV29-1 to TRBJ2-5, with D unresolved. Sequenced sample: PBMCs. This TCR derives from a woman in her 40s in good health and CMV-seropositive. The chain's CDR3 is CSVRTGTQYF. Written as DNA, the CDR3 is TGCAGCGTCCGAACTGGGACCCAGTACTTC.